The 28 T cell receptor beta chains below come from one sample, sequenced in a study of cytomegalovirus exposure and HLA in healthy donors (dated by TCRdb to about 2017). To prepare the library, the immunoSEQ multiplex PCR assay was applied. For the multiplex PCR, a mixture combining 60 forward primers for TCR Vbeta segments and 13 reverse primers for TCR Jbeta segments was used. TCRdb re-hosts the immuneACCESS table, in-frame sequences only. Its copies lack some clones; in the studies checked, an unresolved V gene accounts for under half of them, and the cause for the rest is not known. The sample includes approximately 290,000 clones, with about four fifths observed a single time. The ten largest clonotypes hold about 0.28% of the sample. Source material: PBMCs. The receptors were gathered from a girl aged 2-9 years in good health and CMV-seronegative.

The V call is TRBV5-4, the J call TRBJ1-2; possibly TRBD1 for D (6 bases). Deletions cut 5 bases from V and 2 bases from J, with 10 bases between. CDR1 and CDR2 (germline): SGHNT, YYREEE (reference sequence). This CDR3 contains 13 residues. CDR3 coding DNA: TGTGCCAGCAGTTATGGACAGAACTATGGCTACACCTTC. Translation gives CASSYGQNYGYTF. Based on the CDR3 plus reference TRBV5-4 and TRBJ1-2, the full variable domain is ETGVTQSPTHLIKTRGQQVTLRCSSQSGHNTVSWYQQALGQGPQFIFQYYREEENGRGNFPPRFSGLQFPNYSSELNVNALELDDSALYLCASSYGQNYGYTFGSGTRLTVV.

This clone was recorded only once. J is TRBJ2-1 and V is TRBV30, with 10 bases lining up with TRBD1. Trimming removed 2 bases from V and 1 base from J; junction bases left unmatched: 2. Germline loops: CDR1 GTSNPN, CDR2 SVGIG (reference sequence). This CDR3 has 15 residues. The CDR3 loop is CAWSMGQGSYNEQFF. The CDR3 DNA sequence: TGTGCCTGGAGTATGGGACAGGGGTCCTACAATGAGCAGTTCTTC.

This clone appeared a single time. The chain combines TRBV19 with TRBJ1-2, with 7 bases identical to TRBD1. This CDR3 spans 15 amino acids. The germline V gene has CDR1 LNHDA and CDR2 SQIVND (reference sequence). Trimming at V came to 4 bases and at J to 0 bases, leaving 5 bases not matched to a gene. The CDR3 region is CASSKTGVANYGYTF. Here the CDR3 DNA reads TGTGCCAGTAGTAAAACAGGGGTAGCTAACTATGGCTACACCTTC.

The chain recombines TRBV6-6 with TRBJ1-6; tentative D call: TRBD1 (5 bases). V dropped 0 bases and J dropped 6 bases, with 12 bases sitting between them. The CDR3 is made up of 16 amino acids. Germline assignment: CDR1 MNHNY and CDR2 SVGAGI (reference sequence). In DNA, the CDR3 is TGTGCCAGCAGTTACTCGACGACAGAGCTTAATTCACCCCTCCACTTT. Amino acids: CASSYSTTELNSPLHF.

This chain links TRBV4-1 with TRBJ2-5; 7 bases fit TRBD2. Germline assignment: CDR1 MGHRA and CDR2 YSYEKL. The junction had 6 bases not matched to a gene; V was cut back by 1 base and J by 4 bases. This CDR3 region has 15 residues. The DNA for the CDR3 is TGCGCCAGCAGCCAAGGGGAGCGGGGAGGAGAGACCCAGTACTTC. Translation: CASSQGERGGETQYF.

V is TRBV7-6 and J is TRBJ1-1, with 12 bases aligning to TRBD1. This CDR3 spans 14 amino acids. Germline V gives CDR1 SGHVS, CDR2 FNYEAQ. After removal of 4 bases from V and 11 bases from J, the junction contained 8 bases not matched to a gene. CDR3 in DNA: TGTGCCAGCAGCTCAGGGACAGGGGGCGACCGGGCTTTCTTT. Translating it yields CASSSGTGGDRAFF. The full variable domain, rest sourced from reference TRBV7-6 and TRBJ1-1, is GAGVSQSPRYKVTKRGQDVALRCDPISGHVSLYWYRQALGQGPEFLTYFNYEAQQDKSGLPNDRFSAERPEGSISTLTIQRTEQRDSAMYRCASSSGTGGDRAFFGQGTRLTVV.

The chain links TRBV9 to TRBJ2-7; 10 nucleotides align to TRBD2. Trimming at V came to 0 bases and at J to 2 bases, leaving 11 bases not matched to a gene. The CDR3 has 18 amino acids. Germline CDR1 is SGDLS and CDR2 is YYNGEE. The DNA for the CDR3 is TGTGCCAGCAGCGTAGACCCTTGGATAGCGGGAGGCCCCTACGAGCAGTACTTC. Its protein product is CASSVDPWIAGGPYEQYF.

The J gene is TRBJ1-6, the V gene TRBV28; D gene ambiguous. This CDR3 spans 14 amino acids. Germline CDR1 MDHEN, CDR2 SYDVKM. The ends were cut back, 4 bases at V and 6 bases at J, with 10 bases in the middle. The CDR3 reads CASSYGEANSPLHF. The DNA of the CDR3 is TGTGCCAGCAGTTACGGGGAGGCTAATTCACCCCTCCACTTT.

The chain has TRBV5-8 and TRBJ1-2; 7 bases map to TRBD1. Germline CDR1 reads SGHTS; CDR2 reads YDEGEE. Trimming removed 4 bases from V and 5 bases from J; junction bases left unmatched: 11. This CDR3 has 15 residues. DNA for the CDR3: TGTGCCAGCAGCGAGACAGGGACCGAACGATATGGCTACACCTTC. It codes for CASSETGTERYGYTF.

The chain employs TRBV19 and TRBJ1-5; D remains unclear. The CDR3 has 15 amino acids. Trimming pared 8 bases from V and 2 bases from J, leaving 16 bases between. Germline CDR1 and CDR2: LNHDA and SQIVND (reference sequence). The CDR3 DNA follows: TGTGCCAGTGAGGTAAAGCGAGGTGGCAATCAGCCCCAGCATTTT. The encoded protein is CASEVKRGGNQPQHF.

This clone came up a few times. This chain uses TRBV10-3 with TRBJ1-4; 9 positions agree with TRBD1. The CDR3 contains 15 residues. Per germline, CDR1 ENHRY and CDR2 SYGVKD. V shed 2 bases, J shed 5 bases, and the junction held 3 bases outside the gene matches. CDR3 protein: CAISETGTGNEKLFF. CDR3 nucleotide sequence: TGTGCCATCAGTGAGACCGGGACAGGGAATGAAAAACTGTTTTTT.

The rearrangement links TRBV6-1 to TRBJ2-4; D might be TRBD2 (6 bases). V was pared by 6 bases and J by 11 bases, with 17 bases between. This CDR3 has 13 amino acids. CDR1 is MNHNS, CDR2 SASEGT, per germline. CDR3 coding DNA: TGTGCCAGCAGGGGAGGACTGATGAGGGTTCAGTACTTC. It translates to CASRGGLMRVQYF.

This rearrangement joins TRBV4-1 to TRBJ2-5; 7 bases align to TRBD1. This CDR3 comprises 13 residues. V was clipped by 4 bases and J by 5 bases; unmatched bases: 4. Germline V gives CDR1 MGHRA, CDR2 YSYEKL. The CDR3 here is CASSPDRRETQYF. In DNA, the CDR3 is TGCGCCAGCAGCCCGGACAGGCGGGAGACCCAGTACTTC.

The CDR3 sequence is CASSFSYEQYF. Written as DNA, the CDR3 is TGTGCCAGCAGCTTTAGCTACGAGCAGTACTTC. The gene calls are TRBV7-7 and TRBJ2-7, with unresolved D. The germline V gene encodes CDR1 SSHAT and CDR2 FNYEAQ (reference sequence). The CDR3 runs to 11 residues. V lost 3 bases and J 3 bases, leaving 3 bases between the germline ends.

This sequence joins TRBV2 and TRBJ2-5; D may be TRBD1 (6 bases). The CDR3 covers 17 residues. V dropped 6 bases and J dropped 5 bases, with 25 bases sitting between them. Germline V gene lookup returns CDR1 SNHLY and CDR2 FYNNEI. Here the CDR3 DNA reads TGTGCCAGCAGCCGGAGTACCTACAGGGAATCGAAGGAGACCCAGTACTTC. Protein product: CASSRSTYRESKETQYF.

The rearrangement links TRBV10-1 to TRBJ2-7; D is possibly TRBD1 (5 bases). CDR3 length equals 12 residues. Trimming removed 2 bases at V and 7 bases at J, with 9 bases between. The germline CDR1 and CDR2 sequences are WNHNN and SYGVQD (reference sequence). The CDR3 loop reads CASSEPKGEQYF. CDR3 in DNA: TGCGCCAGCAGTGAGCCAAAGGGGGAGCAGTACTTC.

The rearrangement uses TRBV6-1 and TRBJ1-2; 8 bases agree with TRBD1. Looked up from germline, CDR1 is MNHNS and CDR2 is SASEGT. V dropped 2 bases and J dropped 8; count of bases not matched to a gene: 13. CDR3 length: 16 residues. DNA for the CDR3: TGTGCCAGCAGTGAAATCCTAAATACGGGACAGGCGGGCTACACCTTC. Translating gives CASSEILNTGQAGYTF.

The rearrangement links TRBV28 to TRBJ2-7; TRBD2 matches at 13 bases. CDR1 is MDHEN and CDR2 is SYDVKM in the germline V gene. This CDR3 has 18 amino acids. With V trimmed by 6 bases and J by 3 bases, 14 bases remained unmatched. CDR3 loop: CASRARWKRTSGSYEQYF. CDR3 in DNA: TGTGCCAGCAGGGCTCGCTGGAAGAGGACTAGCGGGAGCTACGAGCAGTACTTC.

The rearrangement uses TRBV6-1 and TRBJ1-1; the match to TRBD1 covers 10 bases. Germline CDR1 MNHNS, CDR2 SASEGT. V trimming: 7 bases; J trimming: 6 bases; junction bases outside the gene matches: 8. There are 14 residues in the CDR3. The DNA for the CDR3 is TGTGCCAGCACTACCGGGACAGGGGTTTCTGAAGCTTTCTTT. It encodes CASTTGTGVSEAFF.

The chain couples TRBV7-9 to TRBJ2-1; D call uncertain. Looked up from germline, CDR1 is SEHNR and CDR2 is FQNEAQ (reference sequence). The CDR3 has 14 amino acids. Deletions cut 2 bases from V and 9 bases from J, with 14 bases between. The CDR3 sequence: CASSLFETTFEQFF. For the CDR3, the DNA is TGTGCCAGCAGCTTATTCGAAACTACCTTTGAGCAGTTCTTC.

This chain connects TRBV27 to TRBJ2-3; TRBD2 is a possible D gene (6 bases). Germline V gene lookup returns CDR1 MNHEY and CDR2 SMNVEV (reference sequence). The V gene lost 5 bases and the J gene lost 3 bases, with 21 bases spanning the gap. The CDR3 length is 17 residues. CDR3 protein: CASSPRDLLIGTDTQYF. In nucleotides, the CDR3 is TGTGCCAGCAGTCCCCGGGACTTACTCATTGGAACAGATACGCAGTATTTT.

This clone was observed a few times. The rearrangement links TRBV28 to TRBJ2-7; 7 bases are shared with TRBD2. V dropped 10 bases and J dropped 3; count of bases not matched to a gene: 3. The CDR3 is made up of 11 amino acids. Germline values: CDR1 MDHEN, CDR2 SYDVKM. Here the CDR3 DNA reads TGTGCCACCGGGAGGCTCTACGAGCAGTACTTC. This encodes CATGRLYEQYF.

This clone was observed a single time. CDR3 sequence reads: CASSVETTPDTQYF. The CDR3 DNA reads TGTGCCAGCAGCGTAGAGACTACCCCAGATACGCAGTATTTT. The genes are TRBV9 and TRBJ2-3; D might be TRBD2 (5 bases). The CDR3 loop spans 14 amino acids. V dropped 0 bases and J dropped 4 bases, with 9 bases sitting between them. In germline, CDR1 is SGDLS, CDR2 YYNGEE.

This rearrangement joins TRBV4-2 to TRBJ2-5; 10 bases are a match to TRBD2. CDR1 and CDR2 (germline): LGHNA, YNFKEQ. CDR3 size: 16 residues. Germline trimming cut 0 bases from V and 5 bases from J; bases unmatched to any gene: 6. The CDR3 loop is CASSQELLAGRETQYF. The CDR3 DNA follows: TGTGCCAGCAGCCAAGAGTTACTAGCGGGACGGGAGACCCAGTACTTC.

V gene TRBV9 combines with J gene TRBJ2-2; 8 positions match TRBD1. From germline, CDR1 is SGDLS and CDR2 YYNGEE. This CDR3 is 15 amino acids long. V trimming: 4 bases; J trimming: 5 bases; junction bases outside the gene matches: 7. As DNA, the CDR3 is TGTGCCAGCAGCCCCCGGACAGGGATAACCGGGGAGCTGTTTTTT. It codes for CASSPRTGITGELFF.

The V and J genes are TRBV7-2 and TRBJ2-1; 9 nucleotides agree with TRBD2. V gave up 1 base and J gave up 9 bases; unmatched junction bases: 10. The CDR3 contains 16 residues. CDR1 SGHTA and CDR2 FQGNSA come from the germline V gene. The CDR3 nucleotides are TGTGCCAGCAGCTTAGGTTGGCTAGCGGGATTGGGTGAGCAGTTCTTC. It codes for CASSLGWLAGLGEQFF.

This clone was observed a few times. V is TRBV28 and J is TRBJ2-7; the match to TRBD1 covers 7 bases. Germline CDR1 and CDR2: MDHEN and SYDVKM. Trimming removed 6 bases from V and 7 bases from J; junction bases left unmatched: 12. The CDR3 is made up of 14 amino acids. As DNA, the CDR3 is TGTGCCAGCAGACAGGGGCTGATGTGGGTAGAGCAGTACTTC. Translation gives CASRQGLMWVEQYF.

The CDR3 DNA reads as TGTGCCACCAAACAGGGCACGGAAAACTATGGCTACACCTTC. Its protein product is CATKQGTENYGYTF. V is TRBV5-4 and J is TRBJ1-2; weak D call: TRBD1 (6 bases). Trimming cost V 9 bases and J 2 bases, with 17 bases left between them. The CDR3 sequence is 14 residues long. The V gene's germline CDR1 is SGHNT and CDR2 YYREEE (reference sequence).